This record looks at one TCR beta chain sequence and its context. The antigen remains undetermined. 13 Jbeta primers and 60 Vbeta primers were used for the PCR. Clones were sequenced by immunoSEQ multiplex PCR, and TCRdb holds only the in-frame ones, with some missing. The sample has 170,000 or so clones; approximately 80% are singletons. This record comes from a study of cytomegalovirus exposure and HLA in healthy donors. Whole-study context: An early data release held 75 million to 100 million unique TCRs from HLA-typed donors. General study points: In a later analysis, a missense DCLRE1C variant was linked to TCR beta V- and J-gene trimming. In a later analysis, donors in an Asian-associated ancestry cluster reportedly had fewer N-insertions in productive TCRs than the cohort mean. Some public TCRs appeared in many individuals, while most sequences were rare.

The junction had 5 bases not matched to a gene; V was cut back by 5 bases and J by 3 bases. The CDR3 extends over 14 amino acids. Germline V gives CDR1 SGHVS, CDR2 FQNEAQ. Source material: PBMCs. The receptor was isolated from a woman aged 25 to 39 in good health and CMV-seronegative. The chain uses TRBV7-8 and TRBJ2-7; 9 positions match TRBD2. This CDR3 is CASSAGTSLYEQYF. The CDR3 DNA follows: TGTGCCAGCAGCGCCGGGACTAGCCTCTACGAGCAGTACTTC.